Listed below are T cell receptor beta chains from one sample, sequenced in a study of T cells in Graves' hyperthyroidism and ophthalmopathy. MiXCR, run by TCRdb on the multiplex PCR reads, gives a single entry per CDR3 protein. The sample contains about 610,000 distinct CDR3 sequences, under 15% of which appear only once. Sequencing input: blood. The receptors stem from a woman between 40 and 50 years old with Graves' ophthalmopathy. CDR3s include the opening cysteine and the closing phenylalanine or tryptophan. The order of the fields is J gene, D gene, V gene, clone size, CDR3 protein, CDR3 DNA. A D gene is named only where the DNA matches it firmly. Clone size appears in some rows only: once, few, many, or a class for an expanded clone.

TRBJ2-5	-	TRBV9	-	CASSLNGRGEIQYF	TGTGCCAGCAGCCTAAATGGCAGGGGAGAGATCCAGTACTTC
TRBJ2-7	-	TRBV30	few	CAWSSGAEQYF	TGTGCCTGGAGTTCGGGAGCCGAGCAGTACTTC
TRBJ1-5	-	TRBV18	-	CASSPYLNQPQHF	TGTGCCAGCTCACCGTATCTTAATCAGCCCCAGCATTTT
TRBJ1-2	-	TRBV9	many	CASSVDQWANYGYTF	TGTGCCAGCAGCGTCGATCAGTGGGCTAACTATGGCTACACCTTC
TRBJ2-5	-	TRBV20-1	many	CSARHMGQETQYF	TGCAGTGCTAGGCACATGGGCCAAGAGACCCAGTACTTC
TRBJ1-2	TRBD1	TRBV24-1	many	CATRRTGGSGYTF	TGTGCCACCAGAAGGACAGGGGGCTCCGGCTACACCTTC
TRBJ2-7	TRBD1	TRBV28	many	CASSLTGTGYSYEQYF	TGTGCCAGCAGTTTGACCGGGACAGGTTACTCCTACGAGCAGTACTTC
TRBJ1-1	TRBD1	TRBV15	many	CATSSTLAGGANTEAFF	TGTGCCACCAGCAGCACACTTGCAGGGGGCGCGAACACTGAAGCTTTCTTT
TRBJ2-4	-	TRBV7-2	-	CASSPHGAGTAIQYF	TGTGCCAGCAGCCCCCACGGGGCAGGGACTGCTATTCAGTACTTC
TRBJ1-5	-	TRBV6-2/TRBV6-3	-	CASSPRGQSLGQPQHF	TGTGCCAGCAGTCCGAGAGGACAGAGCTTAGGGCAGCCCCAGCATTTT
TRBJ1-3	-	TRBV6-2/TRBV6-3	many	CASCWDAGNTIYF	TGTGCCAGCTGTTGGGACGCCGGAAACACCATATATTTT
TRBJ2-7	TRBD2	TRBV29-1	many	CSVRSGTTSYEQYF	TGCAGCGTTCGCAGCGGGACCACATCCTACGAGCAGTACTTC
TRBJ1-1	-	TRBV19	-	CASSTPMENTEAFF	TGTGCCAGTAGTACACCGATGGAGAACACTGAAGCTTTCTTT
TRBJ2-7	-	TRBV27	few	CASSRSLGGDEQYF	TGTGCCAGCAGCCGTTCGCTCGGAGGGGACGAGCAGTACTTC
TRBJ1-2	TRBD1	TRBV28	many	CASSSGTGVYGYTF	TGTGCCAGCAGTTCCGGGACAGGGGTCTATGGCTACACCTTC